The source of this TCR beta chain is a study of T cell responses to AZD1222 COVID-19 vaccine. Study-wide background: Pooling of second doses given at about 4 or about 12 weeks was done.

Details on this clone: Its antigen is unidentified.

Findings and caveats of the study: Repertoires were obtained only post-peak T cell response.

V lost 3 bases, J lost 2 bases, and 13 bases lay in between. The germline gives CDR1 LNHDA, CDR2 SQIVND (reference sequence). The CDR3 loop spans 15 amino acids. The data were produced by immunoSEQ multiplex PCR, yet TCRdb's version contains in-frame clones alone and is incomplete. Of about 100,000 clones listed, 85% to 90% were seen once; the top ten hold 1.4%. The TCR originated in an adult in good health. The chain links TRBV19 to TRBJ2-5; D remains unclear. The sample consisted of peripheral blood, taken on day 0 of AZD1222 vaccination. CDR3 sequence reads: CASSIGDPGQETQYF. The CDR3 bases are TGTGCCAGTAGTATCGGAGACCCAGGACAAGAGACCCAGTACTTC.